The 19 T cell receptor beta chains given below trace back to one sample, sequenced in a study of shared clonotypes between healthy human individuals. Here immunoSEQ multiplex PCR was the method, and the copy in TCRdb shows in-frame clones only, minus some. Of around 1 million clones in the sample, over 60% were seen once. The sequenced sample consisted of memory CD4+ T cells sorted from blood. Subset given: CD45RA-negative fraction. These receptors all stem from a man aged 18 to 35 in good health.

The rearrangement joins TRBV6-5 to TRBJ2-7; 9 nucleotides match TRBD1. V was pared by 6 bases and J by 3 bases, with 9 bases of the junction left unmatched. The length of the CDR3 is 15 residues. Germline-derived CDR1 and CDR2 are MNHEY and SVGAGI. The CDR3 nucleotides are TGTGCCAGCAGCCGTCCGGGACAGGGAATCTACGAGCAGTACTTC. Translating gives CASSRPGQGIYEQYF.

The chain is built from TRBV28 and TRBJ1-1; D is unclear. The CDR3 length is 12 residues. Trimming stripped 3 bases from V and 7 bases from J, with 9 bases between. Germline V gene data show CDR1 as MDHEN and CDR2 as SYDVKM. The CDR3 here is CASSLSEYEAFF. The CDR3 DNA follows: TGTGCCAGCAGTTTGTCAGAATATGAAGCTTTCTTT.

About this clone itself: The sample carries other DNA sequences with the same CDR3. V gene TRBV18 combines with J gene TRBJ1-1, with a possible D match to TRBD1 (6 bases). CDR1 is KGHSH and CDR2 is LQKENI in the germline V gene. Trimming shortened V by 1 base and J by 4 bases, and 13 bases separated the two germline ends. The CDR3 covers 15 residues. The CDR3 protein is CASSPQGQGSTEAFF. CDR3 sequence (DNA): TGTGCCAGCTCACCACAAGGCCAGGGGTCCACTGAAGCTTTCTTT. The variable domain in full, with the rest retrieved from reference TRBV18 and TRBJ1-1, is NAGVMQNPRHLVRRRGQEARLRCSPMKGHSHVYWYRQLPEEGLKFMVYLQKENIIDESGMPKERFSAEFPKEGPSILRIQQVVRGDSAAYFCASSPQGQGSTEAFFGQGTRLTVV.

V gene TRBV10-2 combines with J gene TRBJ1-5, with a tentative D call TRBD1 (5 bases). The CDR3 totals 17 residues. Trimming took off 2 bases at V and 1 base at J, with 15 bases between the two ends. The V gene's germline CDR1 is WSHSY and CDR2 SAAADI. The CDR3 sequence is CASSEISSGTSNQPQHF. CDR3 DNA sequence: TGCGCCAGCAGTGAGATTAGTTCAGGGACGAGCAATCAGCCCCAGCATTTT.

V gene TRBV19 combines with J gene TRBJ2-7; D not resolved. This CDR3 is 17 amino acids long. Germline V gene sequence: CDR1 LNHDA, CDR2 SQIVND (reference sequence). Trimming shortened V by 5 bases and J by 6 bases, and 26 bases separated the two germline ends. This CDR3 is CASSATRQVGNPPEQYF. The DNA of the CDR3 is TGTGCCAGTAGTGCCACTCGCCAGGTTGGGAACCCGCCCGAGCAGTACTTC. The whole variable domain, remainder taken from reference TRBV19 and TRBJ2-7, is DGGITQSPKYLFRKEGQNVTLSCEQNLNHDAMYWYRQDPGQGLRLIYYSQIVNDFQKGDIAEGYSVSREKKESFPLTVTSAQKNPTAFYLCASSATRQVGNPPEQYFGPGTRLTVT.

This clone was observed a few times. This chain connects TRBV28 to TRBJ2-5; D uncertain. There are 11 residues in the CDR3. Between the trimmed V and J ends, which lost 7 bases and 4 bases, there was a span of 7 bases. Germline assignment: CDR1 MDHEN and CDR2 SYDVKM. The CDR3 region has the DNA TGTGCCAGCACCTTGGGAGAGACCCAGTACTTC. Encoded protein: CASTLGETQYF.

This chain joins TRBV10-3 and TRBJ2-2; unclear D gene. CDR1 and CDR2 from the germline V gene are ENHRY and SYGVKD. The CDR3 has 13 amino acids. Trimming shortened V by 4 bases and J by 6 bases, and 9 bases separated the two germline ends. DNA of the CDR3: TGTGCCATCAGTGCCCGTACCCCCGGGGAGCTGTTTTTT. Amino acid sequence: CAISARTPGELFF.

The chain recombines TRBV18 with TRBJ1-1; 7 bases match TRBD1. V trimming: 4 bases; J trimming: 5 bases; junction bases outside the gene matches: 10. Germline CDR1 KGHSH, CDR2 LQKENI. The CDR3 has 15 amino acids. The CDR3 here is CASSQIQTGNTEAFF. The CDR3 DNA reads TGTGCCAGCTCACAGATACAGACAGGGAATACTGAAGCTTTCTTT.

The chain's CDR3 is CAWRVGGTNIQYF. CDR3 sequence (DNA): TGTGCCTGGAGGGTAGGGGGAACAAACATTCAGTACTTC. The chain links TRBV30 to TRBJ2-4, with D possibly being TRBD1 (6 bases). In germline, CDR1 is GTSNPN, CDR2 SVGIG (reference sequence). The CDR3 loop spans 13 amino acids. V lost 3 bases and J lost 6, with 12 bases in between.

V is TRBV5-1 and J is TRBJ2-1; TRBD1 matches at 9 bases. Unmatched junction bases numbered 6, after V lost 5 bases and J lost 0 bases. CDR1 is SGHRS and CDR2 is YFSETQ in the germline V gene. The CDR3 has 16 amino acids. For the CDR3, the DNA is TGCGCCAGCAGTCCTATGACAGGGGGCTCCTACAATGAGCAGTTCTTC. Protein product: CASSPMTGGSYNEQFF. The full variable domain, rest sourced from reference TRBV5-1 and TRBJ2-1, is KAGVTQTPRYLIKTRGQQVTLSCSPISGHRSVSWYQQTPGQGLQFLFEYFSETQRNKGNFPGRFSGRQFSNSRSEMNVSTLELGDSALYLCASSPMTGGSYNEQFFGPGTRLTVL.

V is TRBV4-1 and J is TRBJ2-3; 9 bases are shared with TRBD2. This CDR3 spans 19 amino acids. The V gene's germline CDR1 is MGHRA and CDR2 YSYEKL. J was trimmed by 2 bases and V by 1 base; bases with no gene match: 13. The CDR3 DNA reads as TGCGCCAGCAGCCAAGGGTCACTGGCTAGCGGGGAGAACACAGATACGCAGTATTTT. Amino acid sequence: CASSQGSLASGENTDTQYF.

This sequence joins TRBV28 and TRBJ2-7; D perhaps matches TRBD1 (7 bases). CDR3 length: 14 residues. The ends were cut back, 1 base at V and 3 bases at J, with 10 bases in the middle. Germline V lookup: CDR1 MDHEN, CDR2 SYDVKM. CDR3 DNA sequence: TGTGCCAGCAGTTTATACAGGGGAGGCTACGAGCAGTACTTC. This encodes CASSLYRGGYEQYF. Full variable domain (outside the CDR3, taken from reference TRBV28 and TRBJ2-7): DVKVTQSSRYLVKRTGEKVFLECVQDMDHENMFWYRQDPGLGLRLIYFSYDVKMKEKGDIPEGYSVSREKKERFSLILESASTNQTSMYLCASSLYRGGYEQYFGPGTRLTVT.

The CDR3 is CATREDPDREDEKLFF. In DNA form, the CDR3 reads TGTGCCACCAGAGAGGACCCGGACAGGGAAGATGAAAAACTGTTTTTT. The chain recombines TRBV15 with TRBJ1-4; 8 bases map to TRBD1. Germline loops: CDR1 LNHNV, CDR2 YYDKDF (reference sequence). The CDR3 sequence is 16 residues long. After removal of 6 bases from V and 6 bases from J, the junction contained 12 bases not matched to a gene.

The J gene is TRBJ2-3, the V gene TRBV5-1; 7 nucleotides align to TRBD1. Germline trimming cut 5 bases from V and 2 bases from J; bases unmatched to any gene: 5. Germline-derived CDR1 and CDR2 are SGHRS and YFSETQ. The CDR3 sequence is 14 residues long. In nucleotides, the CDR3 is TGCGCCAGCAGTCACGGGACAGACACAGATACGCAGTATTTT. It specifies CASSHGTDTDTQYF.

CDR3 loop: CASSLAVGVHEQYF. DNA for the CDR3: TGTGCCAGCAGCTTGGCCGTGGGAGTGCACGAGCAGTACTTC. The rearrangement uses TRBV5-4 and TRBJ2-7; maybe TRBD2 (5 bases). Per the germline V gene, CDR1 is SGHNT and CDR2 is YYREEE (reference sequence). Trimming shortened V by 0 bases and J by 5 bases, and 12 bases separated the two germline ends. The CDR3 sequence is 14 residues long.

The chain carries TRBV20-1 and TRBJ2-1; D gene uncertain. The germline CDR1 and CDR2 sequences are DFQATT and SNEGSKA (reference sequence). The V end lost 3 bases, the J end lost 15 bases, and 15 bases lay between the germline ends. The CDR3 totals 11 residues. The CDR3 DNA follows: TGCAGTGCTAGTTCAATGGGTGGCCTGTTCTTC. This encodes CSASSMGGLFF.

The genes are TRBV18 and TRBJ1-2, with 8 bases fitting TRBD1. Germline CDR1 KGHSH, CDR2 LQKENI. J lost 3 bases, V lost 6 bases, and 9 bases had no gene match. The CDR3 has 15 amino acids. CDR3 nucleotides: TGTGCCAGCTCCCGTGGACAGGGTGACGACTATGGCTACACCTTC. Amino acids: CASSRGQGDDYGYTF.

The chain couples TRBV9 to TRBJ2-1; D possibly matches TRBD1 or TRBD2 (5 bases each). Trimming stripped 3 bases from V and 9 bases from J, with 22 bases between. Germline V lookup: CDR1 SGDLS, CDR2 YYNGEE. The CDR3 consists of 16 residues. CDR3: CASSAFPGTTGGEQFF. CDR3 DNA: TGTGCCAGCAGCGCATTCCCCGGGACGACGGGCGGTGAGCAGTTCTTC.

The chain recombines TRBV7-3 with TRBJ1-1; perhaps TRBD1 as D (6 bases). The germline V gene encodes CDR1 SGHTA and CDR2 FQGTGA. V lost 5 bases to trimming and J lost 1 base, with 8 bases between them. The CDR3 loop spans 13 amino acids. Here the CDR3 reads CASSPQGNTEAFF. The CDR3 nucleotides read TGTGCCAGCAGCCCACAGGGGAACACTGAAGCTTTCTTT.